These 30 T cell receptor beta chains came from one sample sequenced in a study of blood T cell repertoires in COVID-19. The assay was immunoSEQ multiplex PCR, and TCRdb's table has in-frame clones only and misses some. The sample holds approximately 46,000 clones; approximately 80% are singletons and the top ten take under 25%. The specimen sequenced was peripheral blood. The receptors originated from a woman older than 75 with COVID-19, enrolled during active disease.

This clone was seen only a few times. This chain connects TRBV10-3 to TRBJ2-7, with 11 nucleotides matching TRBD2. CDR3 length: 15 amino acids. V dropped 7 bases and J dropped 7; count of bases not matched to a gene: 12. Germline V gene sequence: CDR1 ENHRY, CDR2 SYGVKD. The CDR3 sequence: CAITESGSGRVEQYF. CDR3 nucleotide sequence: TGTGCCATCACCGAGAGTGGTAGCGGGAGGGTTGAGCAGTACTTC.

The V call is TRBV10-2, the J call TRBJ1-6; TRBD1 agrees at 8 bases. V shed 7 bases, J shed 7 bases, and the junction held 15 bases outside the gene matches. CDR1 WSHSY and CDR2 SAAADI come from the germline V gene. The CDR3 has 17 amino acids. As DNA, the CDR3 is TGCGCCAGCAAAAACGAAGCCGGGACAGGCCTAAATTCACCCCTCCACTTT. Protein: CASKNEAGTGLNSPLHF.

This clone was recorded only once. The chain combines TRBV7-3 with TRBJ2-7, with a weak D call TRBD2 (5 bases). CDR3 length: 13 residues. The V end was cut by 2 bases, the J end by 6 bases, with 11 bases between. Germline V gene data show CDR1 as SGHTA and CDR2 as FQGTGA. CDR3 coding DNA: TGTGCCAGCAGCTTAGGACTTGGGTCCGAGCAGTACTTC. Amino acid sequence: CASSLGLGSEQYF.

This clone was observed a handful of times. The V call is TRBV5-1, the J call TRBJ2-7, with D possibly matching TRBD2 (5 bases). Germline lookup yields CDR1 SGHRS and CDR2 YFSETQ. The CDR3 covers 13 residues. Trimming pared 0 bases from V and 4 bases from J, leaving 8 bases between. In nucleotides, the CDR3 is TGCGCCAGCAGCTTGGCGGGATTGTACGAGCAGTACTTC. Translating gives CASSLAGLYEQYF.

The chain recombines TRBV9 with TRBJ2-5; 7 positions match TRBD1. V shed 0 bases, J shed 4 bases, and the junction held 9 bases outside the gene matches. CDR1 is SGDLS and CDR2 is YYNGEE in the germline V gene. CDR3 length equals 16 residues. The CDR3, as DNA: TGTGCCAGCAGCGTAGACCAGGGGGTTTTTCGAGAGACCCAGTACTTC. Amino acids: CASSVDQGVFRETQYF.

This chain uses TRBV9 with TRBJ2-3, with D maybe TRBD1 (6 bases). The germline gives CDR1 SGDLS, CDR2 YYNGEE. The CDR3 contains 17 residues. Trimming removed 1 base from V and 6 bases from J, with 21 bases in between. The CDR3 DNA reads TGTGCCAGCAGCGTATTAGGGGGAGAAGGGTGGTTCGATACGCAGTATTTT. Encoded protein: CASSVLGGEGWFDTQYF. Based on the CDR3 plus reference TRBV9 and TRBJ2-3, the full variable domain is DSGVTQTPKHLITATGQRVTLRCSPRSGDLSVYWYQQSLDQGLQFLIQYYNGEERAKGNILERFSAQQFPDLHSELNLSSLELGDSALYFCASSVLGGEGWFDTQYFGPGTRLTVL.

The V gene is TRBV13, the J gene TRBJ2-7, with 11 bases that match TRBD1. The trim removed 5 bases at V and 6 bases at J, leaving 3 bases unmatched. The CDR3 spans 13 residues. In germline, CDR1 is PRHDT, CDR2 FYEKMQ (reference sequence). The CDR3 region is CASSKDRGPEQYF. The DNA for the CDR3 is TGTGCCAGCAGCAAGGACAGGGGGCCCGAGCAGTACTTC.

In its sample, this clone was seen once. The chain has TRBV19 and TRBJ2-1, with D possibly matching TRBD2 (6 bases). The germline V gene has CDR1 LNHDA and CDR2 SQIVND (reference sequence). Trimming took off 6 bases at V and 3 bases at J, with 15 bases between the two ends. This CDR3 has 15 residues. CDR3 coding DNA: TGTGCCAGTAGGGAGGGGTCACCCTACTACAATGAGCAGTTCTTC. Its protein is CASREGSPYYNEQFF.

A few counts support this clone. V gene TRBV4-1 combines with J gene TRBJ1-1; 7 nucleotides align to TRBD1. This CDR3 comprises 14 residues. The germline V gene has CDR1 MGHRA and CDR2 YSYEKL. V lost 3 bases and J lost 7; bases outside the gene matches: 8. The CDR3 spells CASSHPGQHFEAFF. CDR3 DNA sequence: TGCGCCAGCAGCCACCCGGGACAGCACTTTGAAGCTTTCTTT.

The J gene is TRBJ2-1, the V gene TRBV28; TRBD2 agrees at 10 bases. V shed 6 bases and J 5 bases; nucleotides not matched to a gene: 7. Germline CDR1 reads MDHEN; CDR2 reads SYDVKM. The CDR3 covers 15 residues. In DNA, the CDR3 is TGTGCCAGCAGGTCTAGCGGGAGATTTAACAATGAGCAGTTCTTC. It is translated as CASRSSGRFNNEQFF.

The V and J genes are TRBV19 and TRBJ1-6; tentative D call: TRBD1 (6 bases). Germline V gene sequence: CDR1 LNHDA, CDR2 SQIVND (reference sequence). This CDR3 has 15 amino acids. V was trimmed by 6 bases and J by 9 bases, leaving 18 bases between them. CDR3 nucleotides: TGTGCCAGTAGCGAGGGGGAGGGGATCGTTTCACCCCTCCACTTT. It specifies CASSEGEGIVSPLHF. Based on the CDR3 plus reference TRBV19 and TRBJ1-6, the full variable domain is DGGITQSPKYLFRKEGQNVTLSCEQNLNHDAMYWYRQDPGQGLRLIYYSQIVNDFQKGDIAEGYSVSREKKESFPLTVTSAQKNPTAFYLCASSEGEGIVSPLHFGNGTRLTVT.

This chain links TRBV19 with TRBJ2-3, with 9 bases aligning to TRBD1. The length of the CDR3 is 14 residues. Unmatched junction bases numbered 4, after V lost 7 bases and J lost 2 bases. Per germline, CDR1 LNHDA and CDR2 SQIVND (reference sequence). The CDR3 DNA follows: TGTGCCAGTAACAGGGGGCGGGTCACAGATACGCAGTATTTT. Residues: CASNRGRVTDTQYF.

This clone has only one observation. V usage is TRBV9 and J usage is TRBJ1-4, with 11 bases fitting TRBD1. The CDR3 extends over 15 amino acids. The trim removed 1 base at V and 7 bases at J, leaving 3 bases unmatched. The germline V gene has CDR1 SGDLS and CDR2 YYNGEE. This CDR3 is CASSVMGQGGEKLFF. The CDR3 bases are TGTGCCAGCAGCGTAATGGGACAGGGGGGTGAAAAACTGTTTTTT. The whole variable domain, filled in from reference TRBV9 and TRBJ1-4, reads DSGVTQTPKHLITATGQRVTLRCSPRSGDLSVYWYQQSLDQGLQFLIQYYNGEERAKGNILERFSAQQFPDLHSELNLSSLELGDSALYFCASSVMGQGGEKLFFGSGTQLSVL.

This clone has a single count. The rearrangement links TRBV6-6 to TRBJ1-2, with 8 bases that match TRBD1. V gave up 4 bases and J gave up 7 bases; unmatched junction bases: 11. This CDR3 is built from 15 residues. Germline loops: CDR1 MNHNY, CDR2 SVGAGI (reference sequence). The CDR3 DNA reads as TGTGCCAGCAGTTCCTTCGGCAGGGGGCTGTCTGGCTACACCTTC. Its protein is CASSSFGRGLSGYTF.

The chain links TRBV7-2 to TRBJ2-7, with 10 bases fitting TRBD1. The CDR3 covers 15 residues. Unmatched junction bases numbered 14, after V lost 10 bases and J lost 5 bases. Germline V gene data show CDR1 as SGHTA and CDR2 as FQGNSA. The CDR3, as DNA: TGTGCCATCTCACCTACCGGGACAGGGGAACACGAGCAGTACTTC. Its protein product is CAISPTGTGEHEQYF.

CDR3 in amino acids: CASSEVALSGNDNEQFF. For the CDR3, the DNA is TGTGCCAGCAGTGAAGTCGCACTAAGCGGCAACGACAATGAGCAGTTCTTC. The chain joins TRBV25-1 to TRBJ2-1, with D perhaps matching TRBD2 (5 bases). V shed 2 bases and J shed 5 bases, with 19 bases lying between them. This CDR3 is 17 amino acids long. Germline V gene data show CDR1 as MGHDK and CDR2 as SYGVNS.

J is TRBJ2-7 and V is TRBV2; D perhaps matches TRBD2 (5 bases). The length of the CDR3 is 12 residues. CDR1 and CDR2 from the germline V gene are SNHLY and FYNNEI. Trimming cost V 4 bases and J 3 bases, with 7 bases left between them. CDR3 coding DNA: TGTGCCAGCAGTGTCGAGGGCTACGAGCAGTACTTC. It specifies CASSVEGYEQYF.

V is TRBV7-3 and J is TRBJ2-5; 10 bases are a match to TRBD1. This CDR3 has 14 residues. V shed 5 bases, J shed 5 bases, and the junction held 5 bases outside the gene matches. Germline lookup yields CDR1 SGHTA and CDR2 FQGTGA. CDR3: CASSRDRGTETQYF. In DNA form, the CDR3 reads TGTGCCAGCAGCAGGGACAGGGGTACGGAGACCCAGTACTTC.

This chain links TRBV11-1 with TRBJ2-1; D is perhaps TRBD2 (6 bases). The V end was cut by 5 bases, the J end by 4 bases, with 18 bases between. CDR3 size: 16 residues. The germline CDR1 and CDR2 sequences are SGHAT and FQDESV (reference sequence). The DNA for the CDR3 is TGTGCCAGCAGCATTTCCGGGACGGGAGTTTACAATGAGCAGTTCTTC. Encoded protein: CASSISGTGVYNEQFF.

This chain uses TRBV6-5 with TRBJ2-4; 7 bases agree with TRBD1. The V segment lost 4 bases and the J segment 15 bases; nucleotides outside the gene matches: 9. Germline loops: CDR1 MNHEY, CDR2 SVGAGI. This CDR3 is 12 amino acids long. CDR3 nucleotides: TGTGCCAGCAGTTCCGGGACAGCCCTTGGGTACTTC. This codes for CASSSGTALGYF.

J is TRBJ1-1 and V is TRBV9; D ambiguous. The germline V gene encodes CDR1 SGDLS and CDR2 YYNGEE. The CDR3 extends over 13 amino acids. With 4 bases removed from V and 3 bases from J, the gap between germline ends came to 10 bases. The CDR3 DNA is TGTGCCAGCAGCATGACAAAGGACACTGAAGCTTTCTTT. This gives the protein CASSMTKDTEAFF.

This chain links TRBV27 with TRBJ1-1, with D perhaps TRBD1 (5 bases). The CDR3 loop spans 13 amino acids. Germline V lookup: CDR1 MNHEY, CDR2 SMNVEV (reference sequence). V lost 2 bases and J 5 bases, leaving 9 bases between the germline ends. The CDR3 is CASSLQGWTEAFF. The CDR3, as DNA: TGTGCCAGCAGTTTACAGGGTTGGACTGAAGCTTTCTTT.

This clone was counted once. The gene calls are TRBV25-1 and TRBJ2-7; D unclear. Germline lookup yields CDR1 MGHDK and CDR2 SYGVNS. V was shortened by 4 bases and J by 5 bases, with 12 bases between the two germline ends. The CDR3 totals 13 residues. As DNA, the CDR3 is TGTGCCAGCAGTGCTCTCGGAGAGGACGAGCAGTACTTC. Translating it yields CASSALGEDEQYF.

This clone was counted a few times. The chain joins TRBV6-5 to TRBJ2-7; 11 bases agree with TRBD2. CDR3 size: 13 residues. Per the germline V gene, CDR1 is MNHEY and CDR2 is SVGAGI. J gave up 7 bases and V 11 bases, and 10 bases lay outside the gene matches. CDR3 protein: CAGGLAGSWEQYF. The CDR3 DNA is TGTGCCGGAGGACTAGCGGGCTCCTGGGAGCAGTACTTC.

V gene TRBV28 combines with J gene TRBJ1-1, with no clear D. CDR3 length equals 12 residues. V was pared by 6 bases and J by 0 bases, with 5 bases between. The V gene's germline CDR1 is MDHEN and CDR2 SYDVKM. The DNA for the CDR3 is TGTGCCAGCAGGACAATGAACACTGAAGCTTTCTTT. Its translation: CASRTMNTEAFF.

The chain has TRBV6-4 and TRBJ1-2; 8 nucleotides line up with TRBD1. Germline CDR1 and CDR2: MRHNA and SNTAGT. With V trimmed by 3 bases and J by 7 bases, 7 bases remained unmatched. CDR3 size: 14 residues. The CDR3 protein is CASSETDRVGGYTF. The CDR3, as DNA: TGTGCCAGCAGTGAAACGGACAGGGTTGGTGGCTACACCTTC.

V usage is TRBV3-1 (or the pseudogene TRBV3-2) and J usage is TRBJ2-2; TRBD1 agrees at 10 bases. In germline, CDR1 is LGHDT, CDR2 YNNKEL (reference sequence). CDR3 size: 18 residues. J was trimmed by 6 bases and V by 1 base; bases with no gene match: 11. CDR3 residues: CASSQVALGQGFPGELFF. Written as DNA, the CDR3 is TGTGCCAGCAGCCAAGTGGCGTTGGGACAGGGGTTTCCCGGGGAGCTGTTTTTT.

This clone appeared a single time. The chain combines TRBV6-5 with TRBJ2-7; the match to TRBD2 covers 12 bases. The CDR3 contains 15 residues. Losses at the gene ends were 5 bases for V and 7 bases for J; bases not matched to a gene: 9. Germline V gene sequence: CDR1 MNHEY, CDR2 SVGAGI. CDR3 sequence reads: CASSHGLAGSWEQYF. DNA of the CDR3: TGTGCCAGCAGTCATGGACTAGCGGGATCCTGGGAGCAGTACTTC.

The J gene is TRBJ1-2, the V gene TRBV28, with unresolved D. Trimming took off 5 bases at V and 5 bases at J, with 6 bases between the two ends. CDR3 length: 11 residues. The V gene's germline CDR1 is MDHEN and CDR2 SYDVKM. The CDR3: CASSRSYGYTF. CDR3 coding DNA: TGTGCCAGCAGTAGGAGTTATGGCTACACCTTC.

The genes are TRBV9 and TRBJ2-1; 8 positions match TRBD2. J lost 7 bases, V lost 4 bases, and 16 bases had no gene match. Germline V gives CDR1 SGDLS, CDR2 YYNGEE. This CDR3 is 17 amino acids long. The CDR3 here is CASSPRQSSGPSNEQFF. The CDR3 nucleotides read TGTGCCAGCAGCCCCCGGCAGTCTAGCGGGCCTTCGAATGAGCAGTTCTTC.